This entry describes one TCR beta chain. This sample stems from a study of Ad26.COV2.S vaccination and SARS-CoV-2 variants. Sequencing used immunoSEQ multiplex PCR; TCRdb keeps in-frame clones, though not all of them. The sample lists 75,000 to 100,000 clones; roughly 84% were seen once. The source material was peripheral blood, sampled after recovery from COVID-19. The receptor was isolated from a human donor who had recovered from COVID-19.

CDR3 sequence reads: CASWTKNIQYF. The CDR3 nucleotides read TGTGCCAGCTGGACCAAAAACATTCAGTACTTC. The chain joins TRBV6-5 to TRBJ2-4, with unresolved D. V was cut by 8 bases and J by 2 bases, with 4 bases left in between. The CDR3 is made up of 11 amino acids. Germline V gives CDR1 MNHEY, CDR2 SVGAGI.